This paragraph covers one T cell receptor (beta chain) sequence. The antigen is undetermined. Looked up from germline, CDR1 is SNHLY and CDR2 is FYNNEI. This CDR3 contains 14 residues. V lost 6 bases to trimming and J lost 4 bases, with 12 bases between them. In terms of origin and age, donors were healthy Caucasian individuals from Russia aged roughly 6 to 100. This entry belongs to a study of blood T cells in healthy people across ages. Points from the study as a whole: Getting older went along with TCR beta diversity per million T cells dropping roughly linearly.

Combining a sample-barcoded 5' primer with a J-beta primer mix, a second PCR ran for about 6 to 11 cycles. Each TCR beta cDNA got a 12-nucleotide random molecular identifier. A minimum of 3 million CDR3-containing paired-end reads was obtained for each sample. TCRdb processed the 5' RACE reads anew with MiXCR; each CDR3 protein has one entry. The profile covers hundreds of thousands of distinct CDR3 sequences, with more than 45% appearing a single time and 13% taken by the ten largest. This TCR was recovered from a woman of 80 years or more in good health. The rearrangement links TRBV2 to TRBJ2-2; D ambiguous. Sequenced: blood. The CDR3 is CASRLTTSTGELFF. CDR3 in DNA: TGTGCCAGCAGACTGACGACTTCCACCGGGGAGCTGTTTTTT.